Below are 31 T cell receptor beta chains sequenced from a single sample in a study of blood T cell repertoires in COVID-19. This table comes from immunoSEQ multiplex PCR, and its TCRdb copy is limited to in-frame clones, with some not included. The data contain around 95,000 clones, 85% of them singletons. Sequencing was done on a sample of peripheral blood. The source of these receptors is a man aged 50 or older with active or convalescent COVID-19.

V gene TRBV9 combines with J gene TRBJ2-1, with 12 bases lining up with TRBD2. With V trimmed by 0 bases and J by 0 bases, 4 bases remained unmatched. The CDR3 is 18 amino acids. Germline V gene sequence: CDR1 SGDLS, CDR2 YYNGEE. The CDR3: CASSVGLAGGSSYNEQFF. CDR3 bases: TGTGCCAGCAGCGTAGGGCTAGCGGGAGGGAGCTCCTACAATGAGCAGTTCTTC.

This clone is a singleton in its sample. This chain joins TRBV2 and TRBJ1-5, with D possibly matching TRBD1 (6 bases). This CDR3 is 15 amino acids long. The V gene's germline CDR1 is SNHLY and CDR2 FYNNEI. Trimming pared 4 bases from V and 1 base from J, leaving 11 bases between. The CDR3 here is CASSAEGGSNQPQHF. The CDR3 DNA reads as TGTGCCAGCAGTGCGGAGGGGGGGAGCAATCAGCCCCAGCATTTT. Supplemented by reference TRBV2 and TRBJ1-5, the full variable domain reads EPEVTQTPSHQVTQMGQEVILRCVPISNHLYFYWYRQILGQKVEFLVSFYNNEISEKSEIFDDQFSVERPDGSNFTLKIRSTKLEDSAMYFCASSAEGGSNQPQHFGDGTRLSIL.

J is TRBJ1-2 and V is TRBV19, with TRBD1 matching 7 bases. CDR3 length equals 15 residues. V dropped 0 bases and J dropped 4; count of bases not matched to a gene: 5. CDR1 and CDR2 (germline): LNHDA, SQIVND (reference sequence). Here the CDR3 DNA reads TGTGCCAGTAGTATAGACCCGCAGGGGGTCTATGGCTACACCTTC. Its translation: CASSIDPQGVYGYTF. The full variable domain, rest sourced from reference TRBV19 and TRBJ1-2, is DGGITQSPKYLFRKEGQNVTLSCEQNLNHDAMYWYRQDPGQGLRLIYYSQIVNDFQKGDIAEGYSVSREKKESFPLTVTSAQKNPTAFYLCASSIDPQGVYGYTFGSGTRLTVV.

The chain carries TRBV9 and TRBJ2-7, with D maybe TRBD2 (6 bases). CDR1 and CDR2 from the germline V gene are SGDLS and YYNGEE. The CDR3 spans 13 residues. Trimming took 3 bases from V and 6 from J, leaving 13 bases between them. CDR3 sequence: CASSAEYGGEQYF. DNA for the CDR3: TGTGCCAGCAGCGCCGAATACGGGGGCGAGCAGTACTTC.

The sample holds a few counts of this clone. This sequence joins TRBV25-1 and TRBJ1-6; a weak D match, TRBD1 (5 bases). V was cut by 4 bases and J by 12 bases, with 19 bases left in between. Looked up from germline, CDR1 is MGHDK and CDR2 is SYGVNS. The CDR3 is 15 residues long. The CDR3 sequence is CASSGQFPQGLPLHF. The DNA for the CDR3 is TGTGCCAGCAGTGGACAGTTCCCCCAGGGCCTACCCCTCCACTTT.

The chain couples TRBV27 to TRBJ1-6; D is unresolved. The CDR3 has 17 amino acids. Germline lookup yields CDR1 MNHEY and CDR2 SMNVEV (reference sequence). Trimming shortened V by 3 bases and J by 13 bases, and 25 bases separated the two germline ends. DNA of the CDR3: TGTGCCAGCAGTTTTAGAACCGGACCCCAAGGAGGGAGTCCCCTCCACTTT. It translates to CASSFRTGPQGGSPLHF.

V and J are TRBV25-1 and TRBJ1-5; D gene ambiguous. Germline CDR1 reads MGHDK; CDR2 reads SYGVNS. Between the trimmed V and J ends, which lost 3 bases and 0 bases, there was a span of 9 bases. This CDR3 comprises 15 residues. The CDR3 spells CASSESRYSNQPQHF. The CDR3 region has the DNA TGTGCCAGCAGTGAGTCCAGGTATAGCAATCAGCCCCAGCATTTT. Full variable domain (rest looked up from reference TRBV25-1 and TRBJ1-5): EADIYQTPRYLVIGTGKKITLECSQTMGHDKMYWYQQDPGMELHLIHYSYGVNSTEKGDLSSESTVSRIRTEHFPLTLESARPSHTSQYLCASSESRYSNQPQHFGDGTRLSIL.

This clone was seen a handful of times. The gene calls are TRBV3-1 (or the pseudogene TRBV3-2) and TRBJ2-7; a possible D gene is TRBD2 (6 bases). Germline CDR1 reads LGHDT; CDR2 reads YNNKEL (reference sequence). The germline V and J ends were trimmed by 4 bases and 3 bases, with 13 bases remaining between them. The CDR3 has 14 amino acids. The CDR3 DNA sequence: TGTGCCAGCAGCCTTAGCGGACCCGACTACGAGCAGTACTTC. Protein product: CASSLSGPDYEQYF.

CDR3 DNA sequence: TGTGCCAGCAGTACAGGGACAGCGAAAGCTTTCTTT. This gives the protein CASSTGTAKAFF. This chain connects TRBV6-5 to TRBJ1-1; TRBD1 matches at 7 bases. Trimming took 5 bases from V and 9 from J; bases not matched to a gene: 6. The germline V gene has CDR1 MNHEY and CDR2 SVGAGI. The CDR3 length is 12 residues.

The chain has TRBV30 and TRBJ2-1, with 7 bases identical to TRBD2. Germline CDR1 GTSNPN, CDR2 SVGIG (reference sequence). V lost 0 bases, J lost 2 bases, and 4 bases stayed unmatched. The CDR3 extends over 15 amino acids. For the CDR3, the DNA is TGTGCCTGGAGTGTTGGGCTAGCGGCCTACAATGAGCAGTTCTTC. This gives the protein CAWSVGLAAYNEQFF.

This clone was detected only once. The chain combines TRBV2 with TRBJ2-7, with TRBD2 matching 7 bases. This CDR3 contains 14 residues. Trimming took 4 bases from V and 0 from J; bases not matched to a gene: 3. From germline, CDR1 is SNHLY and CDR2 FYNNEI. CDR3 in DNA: TGTGCCAGCAGTGTTCTAGCGGTCTCCTACGAGCAGTACTTC. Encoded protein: CASSVLAVSYEQYF.

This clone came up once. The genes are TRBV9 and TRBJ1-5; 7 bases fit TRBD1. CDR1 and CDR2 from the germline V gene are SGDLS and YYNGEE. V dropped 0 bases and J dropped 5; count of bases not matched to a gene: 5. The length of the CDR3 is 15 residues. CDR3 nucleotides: TGTGCCAGCAGCGTAGGGGGACAGCCCTATCAGCCCCAGCATTTT. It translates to CASSVGGQPYQPQHF.

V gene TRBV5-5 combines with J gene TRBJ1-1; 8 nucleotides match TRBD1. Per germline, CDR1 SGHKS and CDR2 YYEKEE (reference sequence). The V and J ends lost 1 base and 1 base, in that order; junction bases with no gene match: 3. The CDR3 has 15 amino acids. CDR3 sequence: CASSLTGQGNTEAFF. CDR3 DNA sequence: TGTGCCAGCAGCTTGACAGGACAGGGGAACACTGAAGCTTTCTTT.

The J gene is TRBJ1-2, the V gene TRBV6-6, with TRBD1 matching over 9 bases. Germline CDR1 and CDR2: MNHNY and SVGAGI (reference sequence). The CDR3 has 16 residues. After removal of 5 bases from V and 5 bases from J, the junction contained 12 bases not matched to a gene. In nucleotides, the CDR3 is TGTGCCAGCAGTACCGACCAGGACAGGGGCGCTTATGGCTACACCTTC. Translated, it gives CASSTDQDRGAYGYTF.

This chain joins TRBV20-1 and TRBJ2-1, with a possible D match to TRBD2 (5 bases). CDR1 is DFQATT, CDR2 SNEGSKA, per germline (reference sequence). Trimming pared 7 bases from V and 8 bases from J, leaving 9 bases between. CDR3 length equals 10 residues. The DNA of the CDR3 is TGCAGTGTCCGGGGTCATGAGCAGTTCTTC. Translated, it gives CSVRGHEQFF.

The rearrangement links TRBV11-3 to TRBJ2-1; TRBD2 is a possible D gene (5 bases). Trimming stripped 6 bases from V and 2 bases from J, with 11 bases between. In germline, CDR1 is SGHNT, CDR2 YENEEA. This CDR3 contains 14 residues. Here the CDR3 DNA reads TGTGCCAGCAGGAGCGGAGGCCCCTACAATGAGCAGTTCTTC. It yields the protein CASRSGGPYNEQFF.

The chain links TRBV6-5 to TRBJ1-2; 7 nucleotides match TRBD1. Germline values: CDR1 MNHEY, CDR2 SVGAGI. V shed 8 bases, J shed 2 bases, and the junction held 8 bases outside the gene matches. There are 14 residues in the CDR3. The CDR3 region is CASRPPGGNYGYTF. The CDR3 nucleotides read TGTGCCAGCCGACCTCCAGGGGGGAACTATGGCTACACCTTC.

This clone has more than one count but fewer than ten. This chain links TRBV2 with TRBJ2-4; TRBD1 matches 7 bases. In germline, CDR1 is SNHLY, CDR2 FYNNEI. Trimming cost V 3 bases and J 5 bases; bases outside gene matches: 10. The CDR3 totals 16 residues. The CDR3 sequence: CASSDPPSQGENIQYF. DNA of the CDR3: TGTGCCAGCAGTGATCCCCCGTCGCAGGGGGAAAACATTCAGTACTTC.

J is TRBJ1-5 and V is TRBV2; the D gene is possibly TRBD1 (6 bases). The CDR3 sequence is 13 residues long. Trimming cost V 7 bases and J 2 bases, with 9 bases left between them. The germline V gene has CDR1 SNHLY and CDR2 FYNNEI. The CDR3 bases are TGTGCCAGCACAGGGGATGGCAATCAGCCCCAGCATTTT. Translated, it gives CASTGDGNQPQHF.

CDR3 nucleotide sequence: TGCGCCAGCAGCTTATCCGGAGGTGTGTACAATGAGCAGTTCTTC. It translates to CASSLSGGVYNEQFF. This rearrangement joins TRBV5-1 to TRBJ2-1, with D perhaps matching TRBD2 (5 bases). From germline, CDR1 is SGHRS and CDR2 YFSETQ. The V end was cut by 2 bases, the J end by 4 bases, with 13 bases between. This CDR3 has 15 amino acids. Filled out from reference TRBV5-1 and TRBJ2-1, the complete variable domain reads KAGVTQTPRYLIKTRGQQVTLSCSPISGHRSVSWYQQTPGQGLQFLFEYFSETQRNKGNFPGRFSGRQFSNSRSEMNVSTLELGDSALYLCASSLSGGVYNEQFFGPGTRLTVL.

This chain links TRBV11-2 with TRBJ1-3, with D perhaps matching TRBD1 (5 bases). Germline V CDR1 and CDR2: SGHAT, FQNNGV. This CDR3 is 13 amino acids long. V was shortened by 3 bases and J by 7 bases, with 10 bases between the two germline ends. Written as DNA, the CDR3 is TGTGCCAGCAGCTTTCGTGGGGCCAACACCATATATTTT. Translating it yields CASSFRGANTIYF.

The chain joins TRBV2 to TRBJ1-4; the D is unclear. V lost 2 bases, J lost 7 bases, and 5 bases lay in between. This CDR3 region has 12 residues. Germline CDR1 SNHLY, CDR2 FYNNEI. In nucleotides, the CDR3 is TGTGCCAGCAGTGAAAACACTGAAAAACTGTTTTTT. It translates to CASSENTEKLFF.

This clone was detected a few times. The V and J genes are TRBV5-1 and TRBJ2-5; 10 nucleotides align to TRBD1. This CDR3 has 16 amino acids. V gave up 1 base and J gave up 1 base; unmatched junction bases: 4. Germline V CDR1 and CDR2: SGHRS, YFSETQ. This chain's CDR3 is CASSLMGTGVQETQYF. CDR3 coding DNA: TGCGCCAGCAGCTTGATGGGGACAGGGGTCCAAGAGACCCAGTACTTC.

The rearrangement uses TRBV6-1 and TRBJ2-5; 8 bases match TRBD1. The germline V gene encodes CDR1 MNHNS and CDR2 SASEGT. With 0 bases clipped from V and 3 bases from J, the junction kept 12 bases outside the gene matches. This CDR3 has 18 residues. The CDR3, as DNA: TGTGCCAGCAGTGAAGCGCTTCGATGGGCAGGGGGCGAAGAGACCCAGTACTTC. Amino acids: CASSEALRWAGGEETQYF.

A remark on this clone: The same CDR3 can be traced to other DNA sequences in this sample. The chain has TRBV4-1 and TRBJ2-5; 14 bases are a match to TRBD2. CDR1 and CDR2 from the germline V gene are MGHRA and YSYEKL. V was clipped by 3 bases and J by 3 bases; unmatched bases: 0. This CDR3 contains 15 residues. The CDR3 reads CASSQGLAGEETQYF. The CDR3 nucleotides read TGCGCCAGCAGCCAGGGACTAGCGGGAGAAGAGACCCAGTACTTC.

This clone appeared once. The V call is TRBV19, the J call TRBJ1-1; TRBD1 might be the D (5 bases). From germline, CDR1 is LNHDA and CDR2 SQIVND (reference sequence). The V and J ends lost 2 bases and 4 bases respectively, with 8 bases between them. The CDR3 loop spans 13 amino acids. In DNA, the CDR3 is TGTGCCAGTAGTATACCAGGGTTCACTGAAGCTTTCTTT. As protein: CASSIPGFTEAFF.

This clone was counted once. In DNA form, the CDR3 reads TGTGCCAGCAGCCCGGCGACTTCTCCTTACAATGAGCAGTTCTTC. Translated: CASSPATSPYNEQFF. This sequence joins TRBV7-9 and TRBJ2-1; D uncertain. The ends were cut back, 5 bases at V and 4 bases at J, with 15 bases in the middle. CDR3 length: 15 residues. Looked up from germline, CDR1 is SEHNR and CDR2 is FQNEAQ (reference sequence).

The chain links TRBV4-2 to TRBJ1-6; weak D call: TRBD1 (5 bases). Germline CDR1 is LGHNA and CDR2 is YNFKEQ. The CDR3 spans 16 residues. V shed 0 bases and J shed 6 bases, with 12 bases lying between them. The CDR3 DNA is TGTGCCAGCAGCCAAGAGAAGGGGACTAGTAATTCACCCCTCCACTTT. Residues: CASSQEKGTSNSPLHF.

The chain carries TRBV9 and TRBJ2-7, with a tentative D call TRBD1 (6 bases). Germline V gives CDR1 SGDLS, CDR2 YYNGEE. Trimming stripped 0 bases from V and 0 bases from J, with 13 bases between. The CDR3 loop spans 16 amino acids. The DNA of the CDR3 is TGTGCCAGCAGCGTAGAAGGGGGTGACAGCTCCTACGAGCAGTACTTC. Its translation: CASSVEGGDSSYEQYF.

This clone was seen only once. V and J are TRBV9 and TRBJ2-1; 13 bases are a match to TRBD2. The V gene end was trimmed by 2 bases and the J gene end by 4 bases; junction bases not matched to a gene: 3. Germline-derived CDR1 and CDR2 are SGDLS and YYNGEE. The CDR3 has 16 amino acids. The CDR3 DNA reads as TGTGCCAGCAGCGTCGGGACTAGCGGGACATACAATGAGCAGTTCTTC. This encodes CASSVGTSGTYNEQFF.

The CDR3 here is CAISPGTHSYNEQFF. In DNA form, the CDR3 reads TGTGCCATCAGCCCCGGGACACATTCCTACAATGAGCAGTTCTTC. The rearrangement uses TRBV10-3 and TRBJ2-1, with D possibly TRBD1 on 6 matching bases. CDR1 ENHRY and CDR2 SYGVKD come from the germline V gene. The ends were cut back, 6 bases at V and 1 base at J, with 13 bases in the middle. This CDR3 contains 15 residues.